This TCR beta chain was obtained from a study of blood T cell repertoires in COVID-19. Study at large: Samples of COVID-19 (acute and convalescent) were obtained from the United States, Italy and Spain.

Sequencing used immunoSEQ multiplex PCR; TCRdb keeps in-frame clones, though not all of them. This table has 150,000 to 200,000 clones, approximately 86% appearing once. This CDR3 contains 14 residues. CDR1 SGHTA and CDR2 FQGTGA come from the germline V gene. Trimming took 4 bases from V and 4 from J; bases not matched to a gene: 4. This TCR derives from a man in his fifties or sixties with active or convalescent COVID-19. The rearrangement joins TRBV7-3 to TRBJ2-1, with 7 positions matching TRBD1. The sequenced sample consisted of peripheral blood. In DNA form, the CDR3 reads TGTGCCAGCAGCTCGGGACAGTCATACAATGAGCAGTTCTTC. Residues: CASSSGQSYNEQFF.